Listed below are T cell receptor beta chains from one sample, sequenced in a study of T cell responses to AZD1222 COVID-19 vaccine. Some clones are missing from TCRdb's copy, which holds only in-frame ones; the method was immunoSEQ multiplex PCR. The sample lists tens of thousands of clones, 85% to 90% occurring once. Sequenced material: peripheral blood, taken on day 0 of AZD1222 vaccination. These receptors were taken from an adult in good health. Both conserved end residues are part of each CDR3. A D gene is named only where the DNA matches it firmly. Not every row has a clone size; where given, it reads once, few, many or a size class.

TRBV27	TRBD2	-	TRBJ2-1	CASSEIAGGYNEQFF	TGTGCCAGCAGCGAAATAGCGGGGGGTTACAATGAGCAGTTCTTC
TRBV28	TRBD1	-	TRBJ2-7	CASSQFVRQGVYEQYF	TGTGCCAGCAGCCAATTCGTAAGACAGGGGGTCTACGAGCAGTACTTC
TRBV21-1	-	-	TRBJ2-3	CASSIKNPRATDTQYF	TGTGCCAGCAGCATTAAAAACCCGCGGGCAACAGATACGCAGTATTTT
TRBV6-6	-	-	TRBJ2-2	CASSYKLNTGELFF	TGTGCCAGCAGTTACAAATTGAACACCGGGGAGCTGTTTTTT
TRBV3-1/TRBV3-2	TRBD1	-	TRBJ2-2	CASSQRQGAAGELFF	TGTGCCAGCAGCCAGAGACAGGGGGCTGCCGGGGAGCTGTTTTTT
TRBV4-3	TRBD1	once	TRBJ1-1	CASSRGQGFMNTEAFF	TGCGCCAGCAGCCGAGGACAGGGCTTCATGAACACTGAAGCTTTCTTT
TRBV7-9	-	-	TRBJ2-5	CASSLLGVQETQYF	TGTGCCAGCAGCTTACTGGGGGTTCAAGAGACCCAGTACTTC
TRBV27	TRBD1	few	TRBJ1-6	CASRDRGKNSPLHF	TGTGCCAGCAGAGACAGGGGTAAGAATTCACCCCTCCACTTT
TRBV19	-	-	TRBJ2-1	CASSIGFNEQFF	TGTGCCAGTAGTATAGGGTTTAATGAGCAGTTCTTC
TRBV6-1	-	-	TRBJ1-2	CASSDLILGQTVGVNYGYTF	TGTGCCAGCAGTGATTTAATTCTGGGGCAGACAGTCGGAGTTAACTATGGCTACACCTTC
TRBV27	TRBD1	-	TRBJ1-1	CASSRQGGEAFF	TGTGCCAGCAGTCGACAGGGCGGGGAAGCTTTCTTT